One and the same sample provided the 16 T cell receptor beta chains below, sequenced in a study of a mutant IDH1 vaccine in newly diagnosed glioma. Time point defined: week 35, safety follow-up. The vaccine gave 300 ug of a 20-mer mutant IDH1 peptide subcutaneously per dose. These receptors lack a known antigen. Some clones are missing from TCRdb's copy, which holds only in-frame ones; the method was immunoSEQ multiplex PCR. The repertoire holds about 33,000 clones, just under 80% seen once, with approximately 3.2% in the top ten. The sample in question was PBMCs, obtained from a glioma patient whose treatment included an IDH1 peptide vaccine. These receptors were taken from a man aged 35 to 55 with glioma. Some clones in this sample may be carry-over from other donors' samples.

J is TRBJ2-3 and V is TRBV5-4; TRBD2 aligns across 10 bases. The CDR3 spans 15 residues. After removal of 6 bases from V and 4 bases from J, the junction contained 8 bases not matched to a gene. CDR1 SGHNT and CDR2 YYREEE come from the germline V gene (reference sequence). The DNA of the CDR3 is TGTGCCAGCACTCTACTCAGCGGGGGGGCAGATACGCAGTATTTT. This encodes CASTLLSGGADTQYF.

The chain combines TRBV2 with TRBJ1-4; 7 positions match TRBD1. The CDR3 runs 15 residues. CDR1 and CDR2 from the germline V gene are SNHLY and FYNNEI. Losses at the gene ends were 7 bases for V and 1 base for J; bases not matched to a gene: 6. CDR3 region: CASNIYRGTNEKLFF. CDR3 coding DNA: TGTGCCAGCAATATTTACAGGGGAACTAATGAAAAACTGTTTTTT.

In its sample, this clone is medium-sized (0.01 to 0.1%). The CDR3 nucleotides read TGCGCCAGCAGCCAGGGCAGGAGTAGTTCCCTAAGCTCCTATAATTCACCCCTCCACTTT. Protein product: CASSQGRSSSLSSYNSPLHF. This chain joins TRBV4-1 and TRBJ1-6; D uncertain. V lost 3 bases, J lost 0 bases, and 21 bases lay in between. The germline gives CDR1 MGHRA, CDR2 YSYEKL. The CDR3 is 20 residues long.

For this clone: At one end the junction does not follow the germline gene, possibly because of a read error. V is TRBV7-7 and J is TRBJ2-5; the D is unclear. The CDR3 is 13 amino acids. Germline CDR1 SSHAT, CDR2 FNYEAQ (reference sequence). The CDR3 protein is CASSLVLRETQYF. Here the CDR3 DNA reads TGTGCTAGCAGCTTAGTTCTTCGAGAGACCCAGTACTTC.

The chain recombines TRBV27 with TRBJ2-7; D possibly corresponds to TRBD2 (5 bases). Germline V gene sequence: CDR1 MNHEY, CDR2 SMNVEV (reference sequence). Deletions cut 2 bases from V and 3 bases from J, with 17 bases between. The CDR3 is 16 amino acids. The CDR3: CASSLGGRAHGYEQYF. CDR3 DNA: TGTGCCAGCAGTTTAGGAGGACGGGCTCATGGCTACGAGCAGTACTTC.

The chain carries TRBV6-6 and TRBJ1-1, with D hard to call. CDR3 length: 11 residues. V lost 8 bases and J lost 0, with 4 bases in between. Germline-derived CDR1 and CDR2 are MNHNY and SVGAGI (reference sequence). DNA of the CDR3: TGTGCCAGCGGAATGAACACTGAAGCTTTCTTT. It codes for CASGMNTEAFF.

The CDR3 DNA reads as TGCGCCAGCAGCCAATGGGGGATGGGTACGCAGTATTTT. Translating it yields CASSQWGMGTQYF. The chain is built from TRBV4-3 and TRBJ2-3; D possibly uses TRBD1 or TRBD2 (5 bases each). The CDR3 runs 13 residues. V lost 2 bases and J 8 bases, leaving 11 bases between the germline ends. Germline loops: CDR1 LGHNA, CDR2 YSLEER.

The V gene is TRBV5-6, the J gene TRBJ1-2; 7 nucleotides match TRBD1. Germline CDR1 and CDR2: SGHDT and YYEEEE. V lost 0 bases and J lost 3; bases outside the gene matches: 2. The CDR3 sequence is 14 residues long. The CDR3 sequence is CASSLGQGDYGYTF. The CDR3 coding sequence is TGTGCCAGCAGCTTGGGGCAGGGGGACTATGGCTACACCTTC.

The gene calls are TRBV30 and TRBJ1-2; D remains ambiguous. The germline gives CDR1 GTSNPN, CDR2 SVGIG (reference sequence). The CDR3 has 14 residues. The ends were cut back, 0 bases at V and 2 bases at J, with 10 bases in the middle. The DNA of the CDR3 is TGTGCCTGGAGTGTACTTGGGGTCAACTATGGCTACACCTTC. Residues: CAWSVLGVNYGYTF.

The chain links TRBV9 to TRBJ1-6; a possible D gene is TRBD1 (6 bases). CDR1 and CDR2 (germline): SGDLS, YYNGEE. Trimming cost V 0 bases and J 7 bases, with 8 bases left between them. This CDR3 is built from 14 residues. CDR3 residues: CASSVGQANSPLHF. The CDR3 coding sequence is TGTGCCAGCAGCGTAGGACAGGCGAATTCACCCCTCCACTTT.

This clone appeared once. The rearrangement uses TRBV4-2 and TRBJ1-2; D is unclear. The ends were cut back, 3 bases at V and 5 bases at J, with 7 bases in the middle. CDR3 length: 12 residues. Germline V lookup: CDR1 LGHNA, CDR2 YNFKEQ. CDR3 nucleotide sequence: TGTGCCAGCAGCCAGGGTCCTTATGGCTACACCTTC. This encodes CASSQGPYGYTF.

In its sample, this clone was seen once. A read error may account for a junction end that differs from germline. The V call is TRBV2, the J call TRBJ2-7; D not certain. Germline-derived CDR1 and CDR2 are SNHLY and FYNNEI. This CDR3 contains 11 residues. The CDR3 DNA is TGTGCCAGCAGGACCTTCGCGATACTCCACTTC. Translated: CASRTFAILHF.

The CDR3 nucleotides read TGCGCCAGCAGCTTGTGGGACAGGGGGCGCGAGCAGTACTTC. This encodes CASSLWDRGREQYF. The chain couples TRBV5-1 to TRBJ2-7; 12 bases are shared with TRBD1. Germline CDR1 SGHRS, CDR2 YFSETQ. The CDR3 extends over 14 amino acids. V lost 1 base and J lost 6; bases outside the gene matches: 2.

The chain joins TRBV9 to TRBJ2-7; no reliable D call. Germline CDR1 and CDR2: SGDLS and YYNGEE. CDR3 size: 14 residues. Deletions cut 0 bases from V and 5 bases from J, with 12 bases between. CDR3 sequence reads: CASSVVCGRDEQYF. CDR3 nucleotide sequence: TGTGCCAGCAGCGTAGTCTGCGGTCGAGACGAGCAGTACTTC.

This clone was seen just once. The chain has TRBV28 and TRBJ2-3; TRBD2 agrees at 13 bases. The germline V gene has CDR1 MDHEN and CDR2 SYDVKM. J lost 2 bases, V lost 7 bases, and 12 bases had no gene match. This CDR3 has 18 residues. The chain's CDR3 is CASKTPFGLAGDTDTQYF. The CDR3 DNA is TGTGCCAGCAAAACTCCCTTCGGACTAGCGGGGGACACAGATACGCAGTATTTT.

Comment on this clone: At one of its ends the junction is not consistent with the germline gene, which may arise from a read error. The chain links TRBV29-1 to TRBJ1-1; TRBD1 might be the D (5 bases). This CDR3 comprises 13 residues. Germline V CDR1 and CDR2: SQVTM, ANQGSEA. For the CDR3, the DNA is TGCAGCGTTGGGGACCGTGCGAACACTGGAGCTTTCTTT. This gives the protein CSVGDRANTGAFF.